The next 24 T cell receptor beta chains were all read from a single sample in a study of cytomegalovirus exposure and HLA in healthy donors. In the PCR, 60 Vbeta and 13 Jbeta primers were used. The method was immunoSEQ multiplex PCR; TCRdb's version includes in-frame clones alone and lacks a portion of them. The profile shows some 60,000 clones, 85% of them singletons. The sequenced sample was PBMCs. These receptor sequences come from a female donor in good health and CMV-seronegative.

This clone has only one observation. The chain combines TRBV7-2 with TRBJ2-3; D may be TRBD2 (6 bases). The length of the CDR3 is 15 residues. Trimming shortened V by 2 bases and J by 2 bases, and 11 bases separated the two germline ends. Germline lookup yields CDR1 SGHTA and CDR2 FQGNSA. Here the CDR3 reads CASSLIGGTTDTQYF. In DNA, the CDR3 is TGTGCCAGCAGCTTAATCGGCGGGACCACAGATACGCAGTATTTT.

The chain links TRBV9 to TRBJ1-5, with D unresolved. There are 15 residues in the CDR3. Deletions cut 0 bases from V and 3 bases from J, with 10 bases between. CDR1 and CDR2 (germline): SGDLS, YYNGEE. CDR3 protein: CASSVAGYPNQPQHF. As DNA, the CDR3 is TGTGCCAGCAGCGTAGCCGGGTATCCCAATCAGCCCCAGCATTTT.

This chain connects TRBV4-3 to TRBJ1-4; 7 bases fit TRBD1. The junction had 5 bases not matched to a gene; V was cut back by 0 bases and J by 7 bases. This CDR3 is built from 15 residues. The V gene's germline CDR1 is LGHNA and CDR2 YSLEER. The CDR3 DNA reads TGCGCCAGCAGCCAAGATTGGGCAGGGGGTGAAAAACTGTTTTTT. This encodes CASSQDWAGGEKLFF.

The gene calls are TRBV29-1 and TRBJ2-1; a weak D match, TRBD2 (5 bases). There are 15 residues in the CDR3. V dropped 5 bases and J dropped 0 bases, with 14 bases sitting between them. Per the germline V gene, CDR1 is SQVTM and CDR2 is ANQGSEA. DNA of the CDR3: TGCAGCGTTAAGAGGGCCTTAAGCTCCTACAATGAGCAGTTCTTC. As protein: CSVKRALSSYNEQFF.

CDR3 region: CASSLVSRNTEAFF. CDR3 nucleotide sequence: TGCGCCAGCAGCCTAGTGTCGAGGAACACTGAAGCTTTCTTT. The chain joins TRBV4-1 to TRBJ1-1; D not resolved. Germline V CDR1 and CDR2: MGHRA, YSYEKL. The CDR3 covers 14 residues. Trimming cost V 4 bases and J 1 base, with 10 bases left between them.

Only one count was recorded for this clone. The genes are TRBV18 and TRBJ1-1; D is unclear. Between the trimmed V and J ends, which lost 2 bases and 1 base, there was a span of 14 bases. The CDR3 loop spans 16 amino acids. Germline V lookup: CDR1 KGHSH, CDR2 LQKENI. CDR3 sequence: CASSPIAVTTNTEAFF. Written as DNA, the CDR3 is TGTGCCAGCTCACCAATTGCAGTAACCACGAACACTGAAGCTTTCTTT.

The chain recombines TRBV6-5 with TRBJ2-7, with 9 bases matching TRBD1. Trimming took 0 bases from V and 3 from J; bases not matched to a gene: 3. The CDR3 is 15 amino acids. Germline V CDR1 and CDR2: MNHEY, SVGAGI. CDR3 region: CASSYSTGGNYEQYF. The CDR3 nucleotides read TGTGCCAGCAGTTACTCGACAGGGGGAAACTACGAGCAGTACTTC.

This rearrangement joins TRBV6-4 to TRBJ2-2; tentative D call: TRBD1 (5 bases). The V and J ends lost 4 bases and 2 bases respectively, with 5 bases between them. From germline, CDR1 is MRHNA and CDR2 SNTAGT. This CDR3 has 13 amino acids. CDR3: CASSGTNTGELFF. CDR3 in DNA: TGTGCCAGCAGTGGGACAAACACCGGGGAGCTGTTTTTT.

The V call is TRBV2, the J call TRBJ2-5, with 7 nucleotides matching TRBD2. Looked up from germline, CDR1 is SNHLY and CDR2 is FYNNEI. Trimming removed 2 bases from V and 3 bases from J; junction bases left unmatched: 0. There are 13 residues in the CDR3. CDR3 amino acids: CASSELAEETQYF. CDR3 DNA: TGTGCCAGCAGTGAACTAGCGGAAGAGACCCAGTACTTC. The whole variable domain, remainder taken from reference TRBV2 and TRBJ2-5, is EPEVTQTPSHQVTQMGQEVILRCVPISNHLYFYWYRQILGQKVEFLVSFYNNEISEKSEIFDDQFSVERPDGSNFTLKIRSTKLEDSAMYFCASSELAEETQYFGPGTRLLVL.

The chain recombines TRBV7-9 with TRBJ1-4, with TRBD1 identical over 7 bases. CDR3 length: 15 amino acids. V shed 4 bases and J 7 bases; nucleotides not matched to a gene: 9. Per the germline V gene, CDR1 is SEHNR and CDR2 is FQNEAQ (reference sequence). CDR3 DNA sequence: TGTGCCAGCAGCTCATATAGCAGGGGGATTGAAAAACTGTTTTTT. Translation: CASSSYSRGIEKLFF.

This clone was recorded once. The chain has TRBV9 and TRBJ2-7; a weak D match, TRBD1 (5 bases). The germline CDR1 and CDR2 sequences are SGDLS and YYNGEE. The CDR3 is 13 amino acids. The V gene lost 5 bases and the J gene lost 5 bases, with 14 bases spanning the gap. CDR3 protein: CASSIWEGDEQYF. The CDR3 DNA reads as TGTGCCAGCAGTATATGGGAAGGGGACGAGCAGTACTTC.

The gene calls are TRBV6-5 and TRBJ1-5; D remains unclear. CDR1 is MNHEY and CDR2 is SVGAGI in the germline V gene. V was shortened by 6 bases and J by 0 bases, with 9 bases between the two germline ends. This CDR3 region has 14 residues. The CDR3 here is CASSSHYSNQPQHF. CDR3 sequence (DNA): TGTGCCAGCAGCTCCCACTATAGCAATCAGCCCCAGCATTTT.

In its sample, this clone was seen once. V gene TRBV5-6 combines with J gene TRBJ1-4, with 7 bases that match TRBD1. V shed 4 bases, J shed 1 base, and the junction held 16 bases outside the gene matches. Germline V gene data show CDR1 as SGHDT and CDR2 as YYEEEE. The CDR3 extends over 19 amino acids. DNA of the CDR3: TGTGCCAGCAGCCGCACAGGACAGGCCGGCAGCCTAACTAATGAAAAACTGTTTTTT. Protein sequence: CASSRTGQAGSLTNEKLFF.

V is TRBV6-6 and J is TRBJ2-3; 7 bases are a match to TRBD1. The CDR3 has 15 residues. V lost 4 bases and J lost 2; bases outside the gene matches: 6. Germline-derived CDR1 and CDR2 are MNHNY and SVGAGI (reference sequence). DNA for the CDR3: TGTGCCAGCAGTTCCCAGGGACAGAACACAGATACGCAGTATTTT. It yields the protein CASSSQGQNTDTQYF.

CDR3: CASSLRTQGQGASEQYF. The CDR3 DNA is TGCGCCAGCAGCTTGCGGACCCAGGGACAGGGGGCTAGTGAGCAGTACTTC. The V gene is TRBV5-1, the J gene TRBJ2-7; 12 nucleotides match TRBD1. This CDR3 is 17 amino acids long. Trimming took 1 base from V and 7 from J; bases not matched to a gene: 12. The germline CDR1 and CDR2 sequences are SGHRS and YFSETQ.

V and J are TRBV7-2 and TRBJ2-1, with D possibly matching TRBD1 (6 bases). The V gene's germline CDR1 is SGHTA and CDR2 FQGNSA. This CDR3 contains 14 residues. With 5 bases removed from V and 6 bases from J, the gap between germline ends came to 14 bases. CDR3 nucleotide sequence: TGTGCCAGCAGCCCCGGCAGGGGTTTCAATGAGCAGTTCTTC. It is translated as CASSPGRGFNEQFF. The full variable domain, with the rest looked up from reference TRBV7-2 and TRBJ2-1, is GAGVSQSPSNKVTEKGKDVELRCDPISGHTALYWYRQSLGQGLEFLIYFQGNSAPDKSGLPSDRFSAERTGGSVSTLTIQRTQQEDSAVYLCASSPGRGFNEQFFGPGTRLTVL.

Regarding this clone: At one boundary the junction diverges from the germline segment, which might be a read error. The chain is built from TRBV2 and TRBJ1-2, with 8 bases that match TRBD1. The length of the CDR3 is 11 residues. Germline V gene data show CDR1 as SNHLY and CDR2 as FYNNEI. The CDR3 loop is CASSEAGTGIF. CDR3 DNA sequence: TGTGCCAGCAGTGAAGCGGGGACAGGCATTTTC.

The chain combines TRBV27 with TRBJ2-1; TRBD1 agrees at 7 bases. Unmatched junction bases numbered 10, after V lost 6 bases and J lost 8 bases. The CDR3 sequence is 14 residues long. The V gene's germline CDR1 is MNHEY and CDR2 SMNVEV (reference sequence). Here the CDR3 DNA reads TGTGCCAGCAGGCCGGGACAGCCGGGCCATGAGCAGTTCTTC. Protein sequence: CASRPGQPGHEQFF.

This chain uses TRBV9 with TRBJ2-5; TRBD1 is a possible D gene (6 bases). This CDR3 has 16 residues. Germline V lookup: CDR1 SGDLS, CDR2 YYNGEE. Trimming pared 0 bases from V and 1 base from J, leaving 13 bases between. The CDR3 region has the DNA TGTGCCAGCAGCGTAGGTATACAGGGCGTCCAAGAGACCCAGTACTTC. This gives the protein CASSVGIQGVQETQYF. The whole variable domain, remainder taken from reference TRBV9 and TRBJ2-5, is DSGVTQTPKHLITATGQRVTLRCSPRSGDLSVYWYQQSLDQGLQFLIQYYNGEERAKGNILERFSAQQFPDLHSELNLSSLELGDSALYFCASSVGIQGVQETQYFGPGTRLLVL.

This clone turned up a few times. This sequence joins TRBV9 and TRBJ2-5, with TRBD2 matching over 9 bases. Losses at the gene ends were 0 bases for V and 2 bases for J; bases not matched to a gene: 5. The CDR3 is 16 amino acids. The germline CDR1 and CDR2 sequences are SGDLS and YYNGEE. CDR3 protein: CASSVVAGGPQETQYF. The CDR3 DNA reads TGTGCCAGCAGCGTAGTGGCGGGGGGGCCTCAAGAGACCCAGTACTTC.

The sample holds one count of this clone. The CDR3 DNA reads as TGTGCCAGCAGTCCGGGACTAGAGGACACCGGGGAGCTGTTTTTT. Translation gives CASSPGLEDTGELFF. The rearrangement joins TRBV11-2 to TRBJ2-2; 8 bases line up with TRBD2. Germline V gene lookup returns CDR1 SGHAT and CDR2 FQNNGV. This CDR3 region has 15 residues. The V and J ends lost 6 bases and 3 bases, in that order; junction bases with no gene match: 6. Filled out from reference TRBV11-2 and TRBJ2-2, the complete variable domain reads EAGVAQSPRYKIIEKRQSVAFWCNPISGHATLYWYQQILGQGPKLLIQFQNNGVVDDSQLPKDRFSAERLKGVDSTLKIQPAKLEDSAVYLCASSPGLEDTGELFFGEGSRLTVL.

This clone was found once. The CDR3 spells CASSLSSGTRRDEQYF. The CDR3 nucleotides are TGTGCCAGCAGCCTCTCGTCGGGGACTAGGCGCGACGAGCAGTACTTC. V and J are TRBV7-2 and TRBJ2-7; TRBD2 matches at 8 bases. The CDR3 has 16 residues. The germline V gene has CDR1 SGHTA and CDR2 FQGNSA. V lost 5 bases, J lost 5 bases, and 14 bases stayed unmatched.

This clone came up a few times. CDR3 protein: CASSFGTGATGELFF. Here the CDR3 DNA reads TGTGCCAGCAGTTTTGGAACAGGGGCCACCGGGGAGCTGTTTTTT. The rearrangement links TRBV27 to TRBJ2-2; 7 nucleotides align to TRBD1. V lost 3 bases, J lost 4 bases, and 5 bases stayed unmatched. The CDR3 runs 15 residues. Germline V gives CDR1 MNHEY, CDR2 SMNVEV (reference sequence).

The rearrangement joins TRBV9 to TRBJ1-3; weak D call: TRBD1 (6 bases). V lost 0 bases to trimming and J lost 2 bases, with 12 bases between them. CDR1 is SGDLS, CDR2 YYNGEE, per germline. The CDR3 sequence is 16 residues long. The CDR3 region is CASSVEVDSTGNTIYF. CDR3 DNA sequence: TGTGCCAGCAGCGTAGAAGTGGACAGTACTGGAAACACCATATATTTT.